What follows is one TCR beta chain and its context. The antigen is unknown. These data are taken from a study of T cell responses to AZD1222 COVID-19 vaccine. Study-wide background: Second doses were pooled across both intervals (about 4 or about 12 weeks).

The V gene end was trimmed by 4 bases and the J gene end by 0 bases; junction bases not matched to a gene: 3. Germline V gene lookup returns CDR1 SGHRS and CDR2 YFSETQ. The CDR3 totals 15 residues. Findings and caveats of the study: Baseline seropositivity characterized only a handful of AZD1222 recipients. Spike-specific TCR depth and breadth grew after two AZD1222 doses.

Produced via immunoSEQ multiplex PCR; TCRdb's table is partial and in-frame only. This table has approximately 120,000 clones, about 90% appearing once. This rearrangement joins TRBV5-1 to TRBJ2-7, with TRBD2 matching 11 bases. The TCR sequence derives from an adult in good health. Sequencing was performed on peripheral blood, taken on day 0 of AZD1222 vaccination. CDR3 in DNA: TGCGCCAGCAGCATAGGACTAGCGGGCTCCTACGAGCAGTACTTC. It yields the protein CASSIGLAGSYEQYF. Based on the CDR3 plus reference TRBV5-1 and TRBJ2-7, the full variable domain is KAGVTQTPRYLIKTRGQQVTLSCSPISGHRSVSWYQQTPGQGLQFLFEYFSETQRNKGNFPGRFSGRQFSNSRSEMNVSTLELGDSALYLCASSIGLAGSYEQYFGPGTRLTVT.